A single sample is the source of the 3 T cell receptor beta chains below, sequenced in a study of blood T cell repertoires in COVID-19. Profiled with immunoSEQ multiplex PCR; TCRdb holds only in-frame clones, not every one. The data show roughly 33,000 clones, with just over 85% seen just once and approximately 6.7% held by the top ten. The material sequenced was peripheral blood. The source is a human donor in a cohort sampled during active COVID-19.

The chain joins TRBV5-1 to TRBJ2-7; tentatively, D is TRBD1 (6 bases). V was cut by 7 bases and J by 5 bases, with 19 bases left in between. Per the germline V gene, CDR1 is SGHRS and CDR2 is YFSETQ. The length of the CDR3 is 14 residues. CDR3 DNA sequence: TGCGCCAGCGGCGCTTTCCGGACAGAGGACGAGCAGTACTTC. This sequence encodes CASGAFRTEDEQYF.

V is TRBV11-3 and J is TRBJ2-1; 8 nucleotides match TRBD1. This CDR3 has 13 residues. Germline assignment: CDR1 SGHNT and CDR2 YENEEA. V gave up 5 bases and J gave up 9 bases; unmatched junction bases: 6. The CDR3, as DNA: TGTGCCAGCAGCAGCGACAGGGGCCTTGAGCAGTTCTTC. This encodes CASSSDRGLEQFF.

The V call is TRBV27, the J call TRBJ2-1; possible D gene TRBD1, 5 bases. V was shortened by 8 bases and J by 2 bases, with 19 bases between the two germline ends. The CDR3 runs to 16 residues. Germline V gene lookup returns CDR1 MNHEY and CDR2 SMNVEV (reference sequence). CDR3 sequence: CASSQKGSAPYNEQFF. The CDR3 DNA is TGTGCCAGCTCTCAGAAGGGGTCGGCCCCCTACAATGAGCAGTTCTTC.